This T cell receptor beta chain was recovered during a study of early T cells in non-severe SARS-CoV-2 infection. Study background: The sequenced material was bulk RNA from unsorted whole blood, and its chains were unpaired.

V lost 2 bases and J lost 10; bases outside the gene matches: 3. The germline V gene encodes CDR1 SNHLY and CDR2 FYNNEI. The CDR3 has 13 amino acids. This clonotype came up a few times. TCRdb used MiXCR to reprocess the 5' RACE reads, holding one entry per CDR3 protein. Of tens of thousands of distinct CDR3 sequences in the sample, just under 15% are singletons; the top ten hold roughly 6%. The sample comprised whole blood. This sequence joins TRBV2 and TRBJ2-1; 9 bases agree with TRBD2. The TCR originated in an adult who was a healthcare worker with PCR-confirmed SARS-CoV-2 infection or an uninfected control (not recorded which). CDR3: CASSELREGEQFF. The CDR3 DNA is TGTGCCAGCAGTGAATTGCGGGAGGGAGAGCAGTTCTTC.